This T cell receptor beta chain was profiled in a study of shared clonotypes between healthy human individuals. Broader study findings: Sorted-subset sequencing was shown by rarefaction to be incomplete despite large depth. Memory subsets had estimated richness that was generally smaller than that of naive subsets.

Healthy HIV-negative adults without recent acute infections or vaccinations served as donors. As concerns this clone: Its specificity is unknown.

The V and J ends lost 1 base and 6 bases respectively, with 12 bases between them. This CDR3 has 14 residues. Per the germline V gene, CDR1 is SGHRS and CDR2 is YFSETQ. Researchers divided each subset's genomic DNA evenly across several immunoSEQ plates. Measured with immunoSEQ multiplex PCR; TCRdb has only the in-frame clones, and not every one. The sample records roughly 1.5 million clones, 98% being singletons. This sequence joins TRBV5-1 and TRBJ2-3; no reliable D call. Material: naive CD4+ T cells sorted from blood. Subset meaning: CD45RA+ positively selected. This receptor was identified in a man aged 25-45 years in good health. CDR3 DNA: TGCGCCAGCAGCTTGTTTGCTGAGGAGGATACGCAGTATTTT. It codes for CASSLFAEEDTQYF.